The entry below gives a single TCR beta chain sequence along with its context. Its antigen specificity is not known. No clone much larger than this one lies a single base away; base qualities are absent. TCRbeta CDR3 sequencing was performed on sorted unstimulated T cells and on proliferating T cells recovered from mixed lymphocyte reactions. Fresh whole blood from fewer than 12 HLA-typed healthy donors was used to isolate PBMCs. Library generation was performed with the immunoSEQ multiplex PCR assay. About 10^5 TCR templates per sample were assayed by the deep sequencing platform. Genomic DNA extracted from sorted T cells was the material used for TCRbeta CDR3 sequencing. In the source study's methods: Clonal analysis of TCRbeta CDR3 data was done in the R programming language. Comparing unstimulated samples against CFSE-low samples taken after the reaction was how alloreactive CD4+ and CD8+ clones were defined. By matching sequences to the repertoires of sorted unstimulated Treg and non-Treg cells, each alloreactive CD4+ clone was assigned a regulatory or non-regulatory origin. Here the immuneACCESS table is served through TCRdb, limited to in-frame sequences with V and J called. Missing clones are a known gap in these copies; in checked studies unresolved V genes cover under half, and the rest lacks a known reason. That table supplies the V and J calls and clone size; D and trimming were determined from the DNA. Recorded for this sample are tens of thousands of clones; about 90% of them occurred a single time. The top ten clonotypes cover around 30% of the sample.

The data belong to a study of siplizumab effects on memory and regulatory T cells (dated by TCRdb to 2018 to 2020). For the study in its entirety: The effect of the anti-CD2 antibody siplizumab on alloreactive T-cell subsets was examined in allogeneic mixed lymphocyte reactions constructed from human PBMCs. Here is what the overall study found, with its caveats: Unstimulated naive T cells appeared more diverse than memory T cells, and naive cells seemed to contribute substantially to the alloresponse. For roughly 80-96% of proliferating CD4+ or CD8+ clones, no naive or memory phenotype could be assigned. No functional confirmation was obtained for the suppressive function of proliferating Tregs from siplizumab cultures. Of the alloreactive CD4+ clones that could be mapped, the Treg-derived share averaged around 64% with siplizumab compared with 26.9% in control reactions. Because sequences below about 10^-5 frequency were poorly captured, only a minor fraction of alloreactive clones could be mapped to unstimulated subsets. Siplizumab significantly reduced the cumulative frequency of alloreactive sequences traceable to unstimulated CD4+ memory T cells.

The receptor comes from a human donor in good health. The sequenced sample consisted of CD8+ T cells sorted from blood.

The nucleotides are TGTGCCAGCAGTTTACAAGGGGCCAACGTCCTGACTTTC. It specifies CASSLQGANVLTF. The chain couples TRBV27 to TRBJ2-6; the D gene is unclear. V is cut by 2 bases and J by 4 bases, and the space between the germline ends is 3 bases. CDR1 and CDR2, looked up from the germline V gene (reference sequence), are MNHEY and SMNVEV. The CDR3 numbers 13 residues from cysteine through phenylalanine. Of the read, only the CDR3 DNA is kept; its 39 bases are in frame from base 1.